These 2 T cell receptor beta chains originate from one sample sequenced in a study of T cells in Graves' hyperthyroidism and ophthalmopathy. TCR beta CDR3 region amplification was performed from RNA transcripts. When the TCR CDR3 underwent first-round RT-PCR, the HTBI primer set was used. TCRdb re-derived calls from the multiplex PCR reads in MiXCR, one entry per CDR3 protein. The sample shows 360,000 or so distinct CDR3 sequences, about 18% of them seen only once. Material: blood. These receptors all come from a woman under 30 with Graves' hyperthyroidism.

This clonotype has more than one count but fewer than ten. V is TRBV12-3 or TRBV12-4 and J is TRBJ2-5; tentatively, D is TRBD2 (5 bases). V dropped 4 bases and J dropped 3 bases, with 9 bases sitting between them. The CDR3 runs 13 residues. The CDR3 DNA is TGTGCCAGCAGTTCTCACGGGAAAGAGACCCAGTACTTC. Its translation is CASSSHGKETQYF.

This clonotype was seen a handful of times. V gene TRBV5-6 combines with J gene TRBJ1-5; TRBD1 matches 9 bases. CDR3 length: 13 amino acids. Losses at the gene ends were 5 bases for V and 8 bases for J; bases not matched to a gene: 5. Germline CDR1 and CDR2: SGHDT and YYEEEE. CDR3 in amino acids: CASSSGQGKPQHF. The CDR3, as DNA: TGTGCCAGCAGTTCAGGACAGGGGAAGCCCCAGCATTTT.